The present T cell receptor (beta chain) was sequenced within a study of blood T cells in healthy people across ages. Study observations and caveats: Per million T cells, the diversity of TCR beta decreased roughly linearly as age advanced.

Trimming shortened V by 0 bases and J by 11 bases, and 14 bases separated the two germline ends. Germline V CDR1 and CDR2: SGDLS, YYNGEE. CDR3 size: 13 residues. Sample-barcoded 5' priming and a J-beta primer mix drove a second PCR of about 7 to 12 cycles. TCRdb redid the calling of the 5' RACE reads with MiXCR, one entry per CDR3 protein. Here the sample spans 1.6 million or so distinct CDR3 sequences, about 31% being singletons. Of note for this clonotype: Antigen unknown.

The chain has TRBV9 and TRBJ1-1; weak D call: TRBD1 (6 bases). The sequencing sample was made of blood. The origin of this receptor is a woman under 40 in good health. DNA of the CDR3: TGTGCCAGCAGCGTAGCACAGGGCGGGATGGCTTTCTTT. Its protein is CASSVAQGGMAFF.